The next 27 T cell receptor beta chains were all read from a single sample in a study of vaccination and CD4 T cells after COVID-19 (dated by TCRdb to between 2021 and 2024). Antigen specificity for these receptors is unknown. The time point label, read with the paper, signifies: late sampling 161 to 241 days after vaccination in a few convalescent patients. The treatment or condition label on this specimen signifies: roughly 10-day PBMC culture with coronavirus spike peptide pools or control peptides (ViraFEST assay). Libraries were built with PCR. TCRdb names Illumina iSeq 100 as the instrument used. DNA from cultured CD4+ T cells underwent TCR sequencing with the Oncomine TCR Beta short-read assay at the Johns Hopkins FTIC core. TCRdb reanalyzed the raw reads on its own, using fastp at Q25 for trimming and MiXCR for clone calling, and kept in-frame beta chains. One record per CDR3 amino acid sequence lists the most common genes and DNA. The sample profile shows roughly 20,000 distinct CDR3 sequences; around 37% of them were found once. The ten biggest clones cover approximately 2.5% of the sample.

Here the sequenced sample was CD4+ T cells from blood, cultured in vitro, taken about 7 months after SARS-CoV-2 vaccination. These receptors were collected from a human donor who had recovered from COVID-19.

This clonotype was counted only a few times. This rearrangement joins TRBV20-1 to TRBJ2-3, with TRBD2 identical over 13 bases. Germline CDR1 and CDR2: DFQATT and SNEGSKA (reference sequence). The trim removed 6 bases at V and 5 bases at J, leaving 26 bases unmatched. The CDR3 has 21 amino acids. The CDR3 bases are TGCAGTGCACCGGGTATTAGGGGACTAGCGGGGTCCCGATCCAAGTTAGATACGCAGTATTTT. This codes for CSAPGIRGLAGSRSKLDTQYF.

This sequence joins TRBV15 and TRBJ2-7; 9 nucleotides agree with TRBD1. V lost 3 bases, J lost 4 bases, and 4 bases stayed unmatched. In germline, CDR1 is LNHNV, CDR2 YYDKDF (reference sequence). The CDR3 covers 14 residues. CDR3 region: CATSRTGGFYEQYF. CDR3 coding DNA: TGTGCCACCAGCAGGACAGGGGGTTTTTACGAGCAGTACTTC.

This clonotype is labeled as medium-sized. This chain uses TRBV6-4 with TRBJ2-3; 9 bases are shared with TRBD2. Germline V gene sequence: CDR1 MRHNA, CDR2 SNTAGT. Trimming took 3 bases from V and 1 from J; bases not matched to a gene: 2. CDR3 length: 15 amino acids. The CDR3: CASSDSSGGTDTQYF. The CDR3 DNA follows: TGTGCCAGCAGTGATTCTAGCGGGGGCACAGATACGCAGTATTTT.

This clonotype appeared a few times. The genes are TRBV20-1 and TRBJ2-3; TRBD2 is a possible D gene (6 bases). This CDR3 comprises 16 residues. Trimming removed 0 bases from V and 6 bases from J, with 19 bases in between. Germline-derived CDR1 and CDR2 are DFQATT and SNEGSKA (reference sequence). The CDR3 loop reads CSARDRASARFDTQYF. In DNA, the CDR3 is TGCAGTGCTAGAGATAGGGCTAGCGCGAGGTTTGATACGCAGTATTTT.

The genes are TRBV7-2 and TRBJ2-2; D might be TRBD1 or TRBD2, each matching 5 bases. CDR1 is SGHTA, CDR2 FQGNSA, per germline. The V gene lost 4 bases and the J gene lost 5 bases, with 20 bases spanning the gap. CDR3 length: 17 residues. The CDR3 loop is CASSSTAMGVVTGELFF. The CDR3 DNA reads TGTGCCAGCAGCTCTACCGCGATGGGGGTGGTTACCGGGGAGCTGTTTTTT.

This chain joins TRBV24-1 and TRBJ2-1; D is undetermined. V was pared by 1 base and J by 3 bases, with 3 bases between. The CDR3 has 13 amino acids. Per germline, CDR1 KGHDR and CDR2 SFDVKD. CDR3 residues: CATSDFNYNEQFF. CDR3 bases: TGTGCCACCAGTGATTTCAACTACAATGAGCAGTTCTTC.

The CDR3 DNA is TGTGCCAGCAGTGATAGTGTGGGTAACTATGGCTACACCTTC. Its protein is CASSDSVGNYGYTF. The chain carries TRBV2 and TRBJ1-2; D is ambiguous. The CDR3 is 14 residues long. V was shortened by 3 bases and J by 1 base, with 9 bases between the two germline ends. Germline assignment: CDR1 SNHLY and CDR2 FYNNEI.

The chain employs TRBV19 and TRBJ2-5; the D gene is possibly TRBD1 (5 bases). This CDR3 region has 14 residues. V was clipped by 3 bases and J by 3 bases, with 11 bases between them. Per the germline V gene, CDR1 is LNHDA and CDR2 is SQIVND (reference sequence). CDR3 residues: CASSMGLGKETQYF. CDR3 in DNA: TGTGCCAGTAGTATGGGGCTGGGGAAAGAGACCCAGTACTTC.

J is TRBJ2-4 and V is TRBV6-1, with D tentatively TRBD1 (6 bases). This CDR3 comprises 13 residues. Trimming pared 6 bases from V and 7 bases from J, leaving 13 bases between. CDR1 and CDR2 from the germline V gene are MNHNS and SASEGT. CDR3 loop: CASRLDRWNIQYF. The CDR3 region has the DNA TGTGCCAGCAGACTAGACAGGTGGAACATTCAGTACTTC.

This clonotype has a handful of counts. The DNA for the CDR3 is TGTGCCATCAGTGAGACAGCTTTCAATCAGCCCCAGCATTTT. Amino acid sequence: CAISETAFNQPQHF. The chain joins TRBV10-3 to TRBJ1-5; no firm D call. Germline CDR1 and CDR2: ENHRY and SYGVKD. The V gene lost 2 bases and the J gene lost 3 bases, with 8 bases spanning the gap. The CDR3 covers 14 residues.

The chain is built from TRBV29-1 and TRBJ2-2; 10 bases are shared with TRBD2. This CDR3 spans 14 amino acids. Germline V gene sequence: CDR1 SQVTM, CDR2 ANQGSEA. Trimming took 5 bases from V and 6 from J; bases not matched to a gene: 6. The CDR3 DNA sequence: TGCAGCGTTACAATACTAGCGGGATCCGGGGAGCTGTTTTTT. It specifies CSVTILAGSGELFF.

The chain recombines TRBV28 with TRBJ2-4; tentative D call: TRBD2 (5 bases). Germline loops: CDR1 MDHEN, CDR2 SYDVKM. Trimming pared 8 bases from V and 7 bases from J, leaving 15 bases between. This CDR3 region has 13 residues. The CDR3 loop is CASLTTTGNIQYF. DNA of the CDR3: TGTGCCAGCCTAACCACCACGGGGAACATTCAGTACTTC.

This clonotype showed up just a few times. This CDR3 is CASSRLGGMEETQYF. CDR3 coding DNA: TGTGCCAGCAGCCGACTCGGAGGGATGGAAGAGACCCAGTACTTC. The V gene is TRBV7-9, the J gene TRBJ2-5, with D perhaps matching TRBD2 (6 bases). CDR1 SEHNR and CDR2 FQNEAQ come from the germline V gene (reference sequence). CDR3 length: 15 residues. Trimming took 5 bases from V and 3 from J, leaving 16 bases between them.

The chain has TRBV7-3 and TRBJ2-6; TRBD2 is a possible D gene (7 bases). The CDR3 covers 16 residues. The ends were cut back, 5 bases at V and 0 bases at J, with 11 bases in the middle. Germline CDR1 is SGHTA and CDR2 is FQGTGA. This CDR3 is CASSLGGGSGANVLTF. The CDR3 DNA follows: TGTGCCAGCAGCCTAGGGGGGGGCTCTGGGGCCAACGTCCTGACTTTC.

The chain couples TRBV27 to TRBJ2-3; D uncertain. The CDR3 is made up of 11 amino acids. V lost 8 bases, J lost 6 bases, and 9 bases lay in between. CDR1 MNHEY and CDR2 SMNVEV come from the germline V gene (reference sequence). The CDR3 sequence: CASGKVDTQYF. CDR3 DNA sequence: TGTGCCAGCGGAAAGGTCGATACGCAGTATTTT.

The rearrangement joins TRBV6-2 or TRBV6-3 to TRBJ2-1; no clear D gene. Germline CDR1 is MNHEY and CDR2 is SVGEGT. CDR3 length: 14 residues. Trimming shortened V by 7 bases and J by 7 bases, and 17 bases separated the two germline ends. The CDR3 region is CASTEYRGSNEQFF. The CDR3 bases are TGTGCCAGCACCGAATATCGCGGTTCGAATGAGCAGTTCTTC.

This chain uses TRBV2 with TRBJ2-5; D gene unclear. Trimming shortened V by 6 bases and J by 4 bases, and 9 bases separated the two germline ends. Germline values: CDR1 SNHLY, CDR2 FYNNEI. This CDR3 has 12 amino acids. The CDR3 loop is CASRREGETQYF. The CDR3 region has the DNA TGTGCCAGCAGACGAGAAGGAGAGACCCAGTACTTC.

This clonotype was seen only a few times. V is TRBV6-1 and J is TRBJ2-2; the match to TRBD2 covers 12 bases. Per germline, CDR1 MNHNS and CDR2 SASEGT. V dropped 6 bases and J dropped 5; count of bases not matched to a gene: 4. There are 15 residues in the CDR3. The CDR3 is CASRMTSGRTGELFF. In DNA, the CDR3 is TGTGCCAGCAGAATGACTAGCGGGAGAACCGGGGAGCTGTTTTTT.

The chain combines TRBV20-1 with TRBJ2-1, with TRBD2 identical over 10 bases. With 7 bases clipped from V and 8 bases from J, the junction kept 14 bases outside the gene matches. The CDR3 is made up of 15 amino acids. Germline-derived CDR1 and CDR2 are DFQATT and SNEGSKA (reference sequence). CDR3 nucleotide sequence: TGCAGTGTACCACCGACTAGCGGGCTCGGGTATGAGCAGTTCTTC. It is translated as CSVPPTSGLGYEQFF.

The chain carries TRBV6-1 and TRBJ1-1, with D uncertain. Germline CDR1 and CDR2: MNHNS and SASEGT. V was shortened by 8 bases and J by 0 bases, with 16 bases between the two germline ends. The CDR3 sequence is 15 residues long. The CDR3 DNA is TGTGCCAGCTCGTTGGCCCGCCGCATGAACACTGAAGCTTTCTTT. Protein sequence: CASSLARRMNTEAFF.

The chain joins TRBV2 to TRBJ1-2; D unclear. From germline, CDR1 is SNHLY and CDR2 FYNNEI. The CDR3 length is 13 residues. V lost 7 bases and J 0 bases, leaving 9 bases between the germline ends. The CDR3 protein is CASKGRSNYGYTF. Written as DNA, the CDR3 is TGTGCCAGCAAAGGACGATCTAACTATGGCTACACCTTC.

The rearrangement joins TRBV20-1 to TRBJ2-1, with D maybe TRBD2 (6 bases). This CDR3 region has 13 residues. Germline CDR1 DFQATT, CDR2 SNEGSKA (reference sequence). With 6 bases removed from V and 4 bases from J, the gap between germline ends came to 13 bases. The CDR3 bases are TGCAGTGCAAACACCGGGACTTACAATGAGCAGTTCTTC. This codes for CSANTGTYNEQFF.

The V gene is TRBV19, the J gene TRBJ2-1; 8 bases line up with TRBD2. There are 14 residues in the CDR3. Germline CDR1 reads LNHDA; CDR2 reads SQIVND (reference sequence). Losses at the gene ends were 3 bases for V and 7 bases for J; bases not matched to a gene: 5. CDR3 protein: CASSMGLVSNEQFF. The CDR3 bases are TGTGCCAGTAGTATGGGACTAGTGAGTAATGAGCAGTTCTTC.

This clonotype occurred a few times. CDR3 DNA sequence: TGTGCCAGCAGCCGAGTAGCGGGAGGGCCGTTCTACGAGCAGTACTTC. Translated, it gives CASSRVAGGPFYEQYF. The V gene is TRBV7-3, the J gene TRBJ2-7, with 11 bases that match TRBD2. Germline V lookup: CDR1 SGHTA, CDR2 FQGTGA. The trim removed 5 bases at V and 3 bases at J, leaving 9 bases unmatched. The CDR3 consists of 16 residues.

Only a few counts were recorded for this clonotype. The V and J genes are TRBV7-8 and TRBJ2-1, with 12 nucleotides matching TRBD2. CDR1 and CDR2 (germline): SGHVS, FQNEAQ. J was trimmed by 8 bases and V by 2 bases; bases with no gene match: 4. The CDR3 spans 15 residues. In nucleotides, the CDR3 is TGTGCCAGCAGCTTACTACTAGCGGGAGGTGATGAGCAGTTCTTC. This translates into CASSLLLAGGDEQFF.

This clonotype was counted between two and nine times. The chain employs TRBV7-9 and TRBJ2-1; 7 nucleotides line up with TRBD2. Trimming at V came to 3 bases and at J to 9 bases, leaving 17 bases not matched to a gene. There are 17 residues in the CDR3. The germline gives CDR1 SEHNR, CDR2 FQNEAQ (reference sequence). The CDR3 protein is CASSFGSGPPGGSEQFF. The CDR3 DNA is TGTGCCAGCAGCTTTGGCAGCGGGCCACCGGGGGGTAGTGAGCAGTTCTTC.

The V and J genes are TRBV6-1 and TRBJ2-3; no clear D gene. The CDR3 runs to 12 residues. Trimming shortened V by 3 bases and J by 2 bases, and 3 bases separated the two germline ends. Per the germline V gene, CDR1 is MNHNS and CDR2 is SASEGT. The CDR3 region is CASSETTDTQYF. CDR3 bases: TGTGCCAGCAGTGAGACCACAGATACGCAGTATTTT.